These 28 T cell receptor beta chains originate from one sample sequenced in a study of cytomegalovirus exposure and HLA in healthy donors. The PCR contained 60 Vbeta and 13 Jbeta primers. Method: immunoSEQ multiplex PCR; TCRdb's copy keeps in-frame clones and lacks some. The data hold roughly 100,000 clones, with about three quarters observed a single time. Sequenced sample: PBMCs. These receptors were taken from a woman in her forties in good health and CMV-seropositive.

As to this clone: A read error is likely, as this CDR3 ends without the conserved phenylalanine or tryptophan. The chain is built from TRBV12-5 and TRBJ2-7; D possibly corresponds to TRBD2 (5 bases). Germline V gives CDR1 LGHNT, CDR2 FRNRAP. The V gene lost 2 bases and the J gene lost 2 bases, with 10 bases spanning the gap. CDR3 size: 14 residues. CDR3 nucleotides: TGTGCTAGTGGTTTGTCGGCGGGCACCTACGAGCAGTACCTC. Its translation: CASGLSAGTYEQYL.

The sample holds a few counts of this clone. The gene calls are TRBV27 and TRBJ2-7; TRBD1 might be the D (5 bases). V was clipped by 2 bases and J by 3 bases, with 8 bases between them. Germline loops: CDR1 MNHEY, CDR2 SMNVEV (reference sequence). The CDR3 has 13 amino acids. CDR3 in DNA: TGTGCCAGCAGTTTACTCGACAGCTACGAGCAGTACTTC. Its protein is CASSLLDSYEQYF.

The CDR3 region is CASSRQGFKEKLFF. The CDR3 DNA reads as TGTGCCAGCAGTCGACAGGGTTTCAAAGAAAAACTGTTTTTT. This rearrangement joins TRBV7-9 to TRBJ1-4, with 7 bases fitting TRBD1. The CDR3 spans 14 residues. Germline CDR1 SEHNR, CDR2 FQNEAQ (reference sequence). J gave up 8 bases and V 6 bases, and 9 bases lay outside the gene matches.

CDR3 residues: CASSPLWGSGSYEQYF. The CDR3, as DNA: TGTGCCAGCAGCCCCCTGTGGGGGAGCGGGTCCTACGAGCAGTACTTC. V is TRBV7-8 and J is TRBJ2-7; a weak D match, TRBD2 (6 bases). Germline lookup yields CDR1 SGHVS and CDR2 FQNEAQ. The CDR3 is 16 residues long. V lost 5 bases and J lost 1, with 18 bases in between.

The V gene is TRBV19, the J gene TRBJ2-5; the match to TRBD1 covers 8 bases. This CDR3 contains 14 residues. J gave up 5 bases and V 5 bases, and 7 bases lay outside the gene matches. CDR1 and CDR2 (germline): LNHDA, SQIVND (reference sequence). CDR3 in amino acids: CASSGQGGWETQYF. Written as DNA, the CDR3 is TGTGCCAGTAGTGGACAGGGTGGGTGGGAGACCCAGTACTTC. The complete variable domain, with remaining parts taken from reference TRBV19 and TRBJ2-5, reads DGGITQSPKYLFRKEGQNVTLSCEQNLNHDAMYWYRQDPGQGLRLIYYSQIVNDFQKGDIAEGYSVSREKKESFPLTVTSAQKNPTAFYLCASSGQGGWETQYFGPGTRLLVL.

This sequence joins TRBV4-1 and TRBJ1-6, with 8 positions matching TRBD1. Germline CDR1 MGHRA, CDR2 YSYEKL. V was clipped by 8 bases and J by 7 bases; unmatched bases: 4. There are 13 residues in the CDR3. DNA of the CDR3: TGCGCCAGCGGGGACAGGAGAAATTCACCCCTCCACTTT. Encoded protein: CASGDRRNSPLHF.

The chain combines TRBV11-3 with TRBJ1-1, with D possibly matching TRBD1 (5 bases). Trimming took 1 base from V and 8 from J, leaving 11 bases between them. The CDR3 contains 13 residues. Per germline, CDR1 SGHNT and CDR2 YENEEA. As DNA, the CDR3 is TGTGCCAGCAGCTTAGTTCAGGGTGAGGAAGCTTTCTTT. Translating gives CASSLVQGEEAFF.

V gene TRBV10-1 combines with J gene TRBJ1-1; maybe TRBD1 (5 bases). V was pared by 6 bases and J by 6 bases, with 17 bases between. The CDR3 runs 14 residues. Germline V gene sequence: CDR1 WNHNN, CDR2 SYGVQD (reference sequence). The CDR3 sequence: CASSPSGGYPEAFF. CDR3 sequence (DNA): TGCGCCAGCAGCCCCTCGGGGGGTTACCCTGAAGCTTTCTTT.

This sequence joins TRBV6-1 and TRBJ2-7; tentative D call: TRBD2 (5 bases). The CDR3 contains 14 residues. The ends were cut back, 4 bases at V and 3 bases at J, with 13 bases in the middle. Germline V gene sequence: CDR1 MNHNS, CDR2 SASEGT. The CDR3 here is CASSVYPGNYEQYF. The CDR3 bases are TGTGCCAGCAGTGTTTATCCCGGGAACTACGAGCAGTACTTC.

The chain has TRBV28 and TRBJ2-1, with D maybe TRBD2 (5 bases). Germline lookup yields CDR1 MDHEN and CDR2 SYDVKM. Between the trimmed V and J ends, which lost 6 bases and 6 bases, there was a span of 18 bases. CDR3 length: 15 amino acids. CDR3 DNA: TGTGCCAGCAGCTACACCGCCACTAGAATCAATGAGCAGTTCTTC. It codes for CASSYTATRINEQFF.

This rearrangement joins TRBV4-1 to TRBJ2-7, with 8 bases that match TRBD1. V lost 0 bases and J lost 6; bases outside the gene matches: 13. The CDR3 contains 17 residues. CDR1 and CDR2 from the germline V gene are MGHRA and YSYEKL. The CDR3 protein is CASSQEPTGTGWREQYF. CDR3 bases: TGCGCCAGCAGCCAAGAGCCAACCGGGACAGGCTGGCGCGAGCAGTACTTC.

The chain is built from TRBV2 and TRBJ2-5; a possible D gene is TRBD1 (8 bases). CDR3 length equals 14 residues. Germline loops: CDR1 SNHLY, CDR2 FYNNEI. Deletions cut 5 bases from V and 5 bases from J, with 15 bases between. In DNA form, the CDR3 reads TGTGCCAGCAGTTCAACAGGGGGGGAGGAGACCCAGTACTTC. It yields the protein CASSSTGGEETQYF.

Remarks on this clone: An end of the junction differs from the germline gene, which may be a read error. CDR3 sequence (DNA): TGTGCTAGCAGCATTGCCGGGACAGCCCAAGAGACCCAGTACTTC. Protein sequence: CASSIAGTAQETQYF. The rearrangement links TRBV7-7 to TRBJ2-5, with 7 bases fitting TRBD1. Germline-derived CDR1 and CDR2 are SSHAT and FNYEAQ (reference sequence). The CDR3 extends over 15 amino acids. The whole variable domain, remainder taken from reference TRBV7-7 and TRBJ2-5, is GAGVSQSPRYKVTKRGQDVTLRCDPISSHATLYWYQQALGQGPEFLTYFNYEAQPDKSGLPSDRFSAERPEGSISTLTIQRTEQRDSAMYRCASSIAGTAQETQYFGPGTRLLVL.

The V gene is TRBV28, the J gene TRBJ2-7, with TRBD1 as a possible D gene (6 bases). Trimming removed 5 bases at V and 0 bases at J, with 14 bases between. CDR3 length equals 15 residues. In germline, CDR1 is MDHEN, CDR2 SYDVKM. The CDR3 loop is CASSPQGGSSYEQYF. The CDR3 DNA reads TGTGCCAGCAGTCCCCAAGGGGGAAGCTCCTACGAGCAGTACTTC.

The chain has TRBV10-2 and TRBJ2-7; 9 nucleotides align to TRBD1. The CDR3 sequence is 14 residues long. CDR1 is WSHSY, CDR2 SAAADI, per germline. The trim removed 8 bases at V and 2 bases at J, leaving 7 bases unmatched. The CDR3 sequence is CASGYRGLTYEQYF. CDR3 DNA sequence: TGCGCCAGCGGGTACAGGGGGCTCACCTACGAGCAGTACTTC.

In its sample, this clone was seen once. The chain is built from TRBV13 and TRBJ1-2, with D possibly being TRBD1 (5 bases). Trimming stripped 6 bases from V and 8 bases from J, with 16 bases between. The CDR3 length is 13 residues. CDR1 is PRHDT and CDR2 is FYEKMQ in the germline V gene (reference sequence). The CDR3 protein is CASSLGLDYGYTF. CDR3 DNA sequence: TGTGCCAGCAGTTTGGGGCTGGATTACGGCTACACCTTC.

The chain couples TRBV18 to TRBJ2-7; the match to TRBD1 covers 9 bases. CDR1 and CDR2 from the germline V gene are KGHSH and LQKENI. The CDR3 has 15 residues. V trimming: 6 bases; J trimming: 6 bases; junction bases outside the gene matches: 12. The CDR3 region has the DNA TGTGCCAGCTCGAAACCGGGACAGGGAGGGGGCGAGCAGTACTTC. Amino acid sequence: CASSKPGQGGGEQYF.

The rearrangement links TRBV11-2 to TRBJ2-3, with 10 bases lining up with TRBD1. V lost 0 bases to trimming and J lost 2 bases; unmatched junction nucleotides: 14. Germline lookup yields CDR1 SGHAT and CDR2 FQNNGV. The CDR3 has 20 amino acids. CDR3 DNA sequence: TGTGCCAGCAGCTTAGATCATGGGACAGGGGCGGCGGGAATCACAGATACGCAGTATTTT. It codes for CASSLDHGTGAAGITDTQYF. The variable domain in full, with the rest retrieved from reference TRBV11-2 and TRBJ2-3, is EAGVAQSPRYKIIEKRQSVAFWCNPISGHATLYWYQQILGQGPKLLIQFQNNGVVDDSQLPKDRFSAERLKGVDSTLKIQPAKLEDSAVYLCASSLDHGTGAAGITDTQYFGPGTRLTVL.

The rearrangement joins TRBV11-3 to TRBJ2-3, with D possibly being TRBD2 (7 bases). Germline V gene sequence: CDR1 SGHNT, CDR2 YENEEA. V was clipped by 5 bases and J by 4 bases, with 22 bases between them. There are 17 residues in the CDR3. CDR3: CASSAGNRGGRADTQYF. The CDR3 region has the DNA TGTGCCAGCAGCGCAGGCAATAGGGGGGGCCGGGCAGATACGCAGTATTTT.

The chain joins TRBV2 to TRBJ1-5, with 8 bases matching TRBD1. Per germline, CDR1 SNHLY and CDR2 FYNNEI. With V trimmed by 7 bases and J by 4 bases, 9 bases remained unmatched. This CDR3 is built from 15 residues. This CDR3 is CASTAGQGKNQPQHF. The DNA of the CDR3 is TGTGCCAGCACCGCCGGACAGGGTAAAAATCAGCCCCAGCATTTT.

V gene TRBV9 combines with J gene TRBJ2-1; no definite D call. In germline, CDR1 is SGDLS, CDR2 YYNGEE. The CDR3 has 15 residues. V shed 0 bases and J shed 5 bases, with 12 bases lying between them. The CDR3 protein is CASSVVPSPDNEQFF. CDR3 nucleotides: TGTGCCAGCAGCGTAGTCCCCTCCCCGGACAATGAGCAGTTCTTC.

The chain joins TRBV5-4 to TRBJ2-2; D not resolved. This CDR3 spans 13 amino acids. The germline V and J ends were trimmed by 5 bases and 7 bases, with 12 bases remaining between them. CDR1 is SGHNT, CDR2 YYREEE, per germline (reference sequence). Written as DNA, the CDR3 is TGTGCCAGCAGAGCCGAGTCCGACGGGGAGCTGTTTTTT. Translation gives CASRAESDGELFF. Looking up the rest from reference TRBV5-4 and TRBJ2-2 gives the full variable domain: ETGVTQSPTHLIKTRGQQVTLRCSSQSGHNTVSWYQQALGQGPQFIFQYYREEENGRGNFPPRFSGLQFPNYSSELNVNALELDDSALYLCASRAESDGELFFGEGSRLTVL.

The rearrangement uses TRBV19 and TRBJ2-2; 10 bases are shared with TRBD2. The CDR3 consists of 19 residues. The germline gives CDR1 LNHDA, CDR2 SQIVND (reference sequence). V was pared by 3 bases and J by 4 bases, with 14 bases of the junction left unmatched. CDR3 DNA: TGTGCCAGTAGTATTGGGACTAGCGTCAAGGGGGGGGTCACCGGGGAGCTGTTTTTT. Encoded protein: CASSIGTSVKGGVTGELFF.

The CDR3 spells CASNPSGTGSEKLFF. The CDR3 DNA follows: TGTGCCAGCAACCCCTCCGGGACAGGGAGTGAAAAACTGTTTTTT. The chain is built from TRBV7-9 and TRBJ1-4; 9 nucleotides match TRBD1. The CDR3 runs to 15 residues. CDR1 is SEHNR and CDR2 is FQNEAQ in the germline V gene (reference sequence). The J segment lost 7 bases and the V segment lost 7 bases, leaving 10 bases of the junction unmatched.

With respect to this clone: At one of its ends the junction is not consistent with the germline gene, which may arise from a read error. This chain uses TRBV7-9 with TRBJ1-4; tentatively, D is TRBD1 (6 bases). CDR1 and CDR2 from the germline V gene are SEHNR and FQNEAQ (reference sequence). This CDR3 comprises 15 residues. CDR3 DNA: TGTTCCAGCAGCTTAGTCCAGGGGTTGGGGGAAAAACTGTTTTTT. Its translation: CSSSLVQGLGEKLFF.

V usage is TRBV11-1 and J usage is TRBJ1-1, with TRBD1 matching 7 bases. V trimming: 5 bases; J trimming: 7 bases; junction bases outside the gene matches: 19. The germline V gene encodes CDR1 SGHAT and CDR2 FQDESV (reference sequence). The CDR3 has 17 residues. The CDR3 DNA sequence: TGTGCCAGCAGCCCTCTACCGGGACAGAGCCTTGGGGGTGAAGCTTTCTTT. It translates to CASSPLPGQSLGGEAFF. Full variable domain (missing parts from reference TRBV11-1 and TRBJ1-1): EAEVAQSPRYKITEKSQAVAFWCDPISGHATLYWYRQILGQGPELLVQFQDESVVDDSQLPKDRFSAERLKGVDSTLKIQPAELGDSAMYLCASSPLPGQSLGGEAFFGQGTRLTVV.

V and J are TRBV10-1 and TRBJ1-1; D gene unclear. This CDR3 spans 13 amino acids. The V end was cut by 2 bases, the J end by 1 base, with 5 bases between. Germline V gene lookup returns CDR1 WNHNN and CDR2 SYGVQD (reference sequence). The CDR3 bases are TGCGCCAGCAGTGAGGGAGAGAACACTGAAGCTTTCTTT. This translates into CASSEGENTEAFF.

This chain uses TRBV28 with TRBJ1-1, with no clear D. V dropped 5 bases and J dropped 13 bases, with 14 bases sitting between them. Germline CDR1 is MDHEN and CDR2 is SYDVKM. This CDR3 is 11 amino acids long. The CDR3 is CASSRRTNFFF. DNA for the CDR3: TGTGCCAGCAGTAGGAGGACTAATTTTTTCTTT.